This TCR beta chain was recovered during a study of regulatory T cells in long-lasting Graves disease. The time point: newly diagnosed GD, antithyroid drugs for less than 3 months. Generation of the TCR library employed RNA extracted from PBMCs. This clonotype showed up just a few times. Building the TCR beta libraries relied on iRepertoire HTBI primers, and CDR3 regions underwent Arm-PCR. TCRdb re-derived calls from the multiplex PCR reads in MiXCR, one entry per CDR3 protein. The table includes around 400,000 distinct CDR3 sequences, about 15% detected once. V lost 5 bases and J lost 5; bases outside the gene matches: 13. This CDR3 has 16 residues. These same data were also listed under a study on T cells in Graves' hyperthyroidism and ophthalmopathy.

The material sequenced was peripheral blood mononuclear cells (PBMCs), taken at new diagnosis, from a patient treated with antithyroid drugs. This sequence originates from a woman in her 40s with Graves disease. The chain has TRBV12-3 or TRBV12-4 and TRBJ2-5, with 8 nucleotides matching TRBD1. The CDR3: CASSPSLSGGAETQYF. In DNA form, the CDR3 reads TGTGCCAGCAGTCCGAGTTTGTCAGGGGGCGCGGAGACCCAGTACTTC.